These T cell receptor beta chains were read from a single sample in a study of Graves' ophthalmopathy and Graves' hyperthyroidism. TCRdb ran MiXCR on the multiplex PCR reads and lists one entry per CDR3 protein. The sample has about 210,000 distinct CDR3 sequences; roughly 29% are singletons. Sequenced input: peripheral blood. The receptors here all came from a man aged 50 to 59 with Graves' ophthalmopathy. Each CDR3 is given with its conserved first and last residue. The D gene is left open where the match is weak. Clone size is shown for a subset of rows, as once, few, many or a class of expanded clone.

12	TRBV25-1	.	TRBJ2-2	.	CATWSYTGELFF	TGTGCCACCTGGTCTTACACCGGGGAGCTGTTTTTT
15	TRBV2	many	TRBJ2-2	TRBD1	CASRMTGVNTGELFF	TGTGCCAGCAGGATGACAGGGGTGAACACCGGGGAGCTGTTTTTT
15	TRBV5-6	many	TRBJ1-1	.	CASSLGTVMNTEAFF	TGTGCCAGCAGCCTGGGGACGGTGATGAACACTGAAGCTTTCTTT
13	TRBV29-1	many	TRBJ2-2	.	CSVVLGNTGELFF	TGCAGCGTTGTGCTAGGAAACACCGGGGAGCTGTTTTTT
16	TRBV24-1	many	TRBJ2-2	.	CATSDGRRGRTGELFF	TGTGCCACCAGTGATGGTCGGCGGGGCCGGACCGGGGAGCTGTTTTTT
13	TRBV28	.	TRBJ1-1	.	CASNLPPGPEAFF	TGTGCCAGCAACCTCCCCCCGGGGCCTGAAGCTTTCTTT
13	TRBV29-1	many	TRBJ2-5	.	CSVGTVQWETQYF	TGCAGCGTTGGAACGGTCCAGTGGGAGACCCAGTACTTC
16	TRBV6-1	.	TRBJ2-7	.	CASSAATGMTNYEQYF	TGTGCCAGCAGCGCGGCAACCGGGATGACGAACTACGAGCAGTACTTC
16	TRBV4-1	many	TRBJ1-2	.	CASSQFAGISNYGYTF	TGCGCCAGCAGCCAATTCGCAGGGATATCTAACTATGGCTACACCTTC
17	TRBV20-1	many	TRBJ1-2	.	CSARGFSIGSANCGYTF	TGCAGTGCTAGAGGTTTCTCTATCGGCAGCGCTAACTGTGGCTACACCTTC
15	TRBV6-5	many	TRBJ2-7	TRBD2	CASRTPSGGHYEQYF	TGTGCCAGCAGGACCCCCAGCGGGGGACACTACGAGCAGTACTTC
14	TRBV29-1	many	TRBJ2-7	TRBD2	CSVEVAGGTYEQYF	TGCAGCGTAGAGGTGGCGGGAGGTACCTACGAGCAGTACTTC
12	TRBV27	many	TRBJ2-6	.	CASSAGANVLTF	TGTGCCAGCAGTGCTGGGGCCAACGTCCTGACTTTC
18	TRBV20-1	many	TRBJ2-2	.	CSATADILPGLNTGELFF	TGCAGTGCTACTGCCGATATCCTCCCGGGACTGAACACCGGGGAGCTGTTTTTT
15	TRBV7-2	.	TRBJ1-6	.	CASSPRGLQDSPLHF	TGTGCCAGCAGCCCCCGAGGGTTGCAGGATTCACCCCTCCACTTT
13	TRBV20-1	.	TRBJ2-7	.	CSARDLEGIEQYF	TGCAGTGCTAGAGATCTCGAGGGGATCGAGCAGTACTTC
16	TRBV4-3	many	TRBJ1-5	.	CASSQDIGGSNQPQHF	TGCGCCAGCAGCCAAGATATTGGGGGGTCAAATCAGCCCCAGCATTTT